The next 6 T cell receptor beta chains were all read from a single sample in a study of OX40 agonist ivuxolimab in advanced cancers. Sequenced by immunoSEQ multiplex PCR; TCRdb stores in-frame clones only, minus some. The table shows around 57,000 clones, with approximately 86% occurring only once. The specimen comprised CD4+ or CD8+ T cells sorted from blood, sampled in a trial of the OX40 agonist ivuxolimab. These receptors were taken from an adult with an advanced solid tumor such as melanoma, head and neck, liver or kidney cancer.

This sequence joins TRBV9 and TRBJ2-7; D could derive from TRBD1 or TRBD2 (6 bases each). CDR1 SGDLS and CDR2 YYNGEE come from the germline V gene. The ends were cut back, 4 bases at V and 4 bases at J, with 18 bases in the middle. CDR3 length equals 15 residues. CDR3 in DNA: TGTGCCAGCAGCCCTCGGGGGACCCAGGGGTACGAGCAGTACTTC. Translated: CASSPRGTQGYEQYF.

The CDR3, as DNA: TGCGCCAGCAGCCAAGATACCGGACACTATCCCGGATATGGCTACACCTTC. This encodes CASSQDTGHYPGYGYTF. The chain joins TRBV4-3 to TRBJ1-2; D may be TRBD1 (5 bases). This CDR3 is built from 17 residues. Trimming shortened V by 0 bases and J by 5 bases, and 19 bases separated the two germline ends. The germline V gene has CDR1 LGHNA and CDR2 YSLEER.

CDR3 bases: TGTGCCAGCAGCTTGTATCAGGTCTCCTACGAGCAGTACTTC. Translated: CASSLYQVSYEQYF. The V gene is TRBV4-2, the J gene TRBJ2-7; D is ambiguous. Germline lookup yields CDR1 LGHNA and CDR2 YNFKEQ. V was shortened by 5 bases and J by 0 bases, with 11 bases between the two germline ends. CDR3 length: 14 residues.

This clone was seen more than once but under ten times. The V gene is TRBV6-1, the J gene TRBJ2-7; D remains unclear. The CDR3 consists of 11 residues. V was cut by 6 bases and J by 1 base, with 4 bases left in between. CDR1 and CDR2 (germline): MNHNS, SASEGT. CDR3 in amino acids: CASRRSYEQYF. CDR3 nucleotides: TGTGCCAGCAGGAGATCCTACGAGCAGTACTTC.

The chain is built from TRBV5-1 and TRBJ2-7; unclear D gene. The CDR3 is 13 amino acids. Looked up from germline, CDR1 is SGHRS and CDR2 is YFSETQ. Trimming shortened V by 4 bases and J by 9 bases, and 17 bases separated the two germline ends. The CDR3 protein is CASSAEVPVVQYF. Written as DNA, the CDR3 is TGCGCCAGCAGCGCCGAGGTCCCCGTGGTGCAGTACTTC.

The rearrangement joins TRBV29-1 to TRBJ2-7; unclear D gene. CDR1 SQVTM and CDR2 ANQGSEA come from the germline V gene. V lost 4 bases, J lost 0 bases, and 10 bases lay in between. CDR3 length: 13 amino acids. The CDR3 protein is CSVATVSSYEQYF. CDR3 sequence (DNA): TGCAGCGTTGCCACGGTGAGCTCCTACGAGCAGTACTTC.